This T cell receptor beta chain was retrieved from a study of post-analysis software for immune sequencing data. This clonotype was counted ten times or more. Its antigen remains unknown. Prepared TCR beta cDNA libraries contained unique molecular identifiers. Yield was 500,000 or so cDNA molecules from around 0.96 to 9.9 million T cells. TCRdb reanalysed the PCR reads using MiXCR and keeps one entry per CDR3 protein. The table lists around 200,000 distinct CDR3 sequences, 25% to 30% of them singletons. CDR1 and CDR2 from the germline V gene are KGHDR and SFDVKD. V lost 5 bases, J lost 2 bases, and 7 bases stayed unmatched. The CDR3 consists of 15 residues. Study conclusions and caveats: Roughly 5 TRBV segments (TRBV5-6, TRBV5-1 and TRBV20-1 among them) occurred more frequently in patients than in controls.

The TCR comes from a girl aged 2-17 years with multiple sclerosis. The sequencing input was blood. The chain has TRBV24-1 and TRBJ2-7; 8 bases are a match to TRBD2. CDR3 in DNA: TGTGCCACCAGTGTCCCCCCGGGGGGGGCCTACGAGCAGTACTTC. Its translation is CATSVPPGGAYEQYF.